This TCR beta chain derives from a study of PD-L1 blockade in urothelial cancer. TCRdb's table, derived via immunoSEQ multiplex PCR, lists solely in-frame clones and lacks some. The sample contains some 40,000 clones, 65% to 85% of which appear only once. This CDR3 has 15 residues. The germline V gene encodes CDR1 SEHNR and CDR2 FQNEAQ (reference sequence). With 2 bases removed from V and 6 bases from J, the gap between germline ends came to 14 bases. The sample was PBMCs, taken around atezolizumab (anti-PD-L1) treatment. The clonotype was recovered from a man in his fifties or sixties with urothelial cancer. The chain joins TRBV7-9 to TRBJ2-1; D may be TRBD1 (6 bases). This chain's CDR3 is CASSLTGIGANEQFF. The CDR3 DNA sequence: TGTGCCAGCAGCTTAACAGGGATTGGGGCCAATGAGCAGTTCTTC.